The clone carrying this T cell receptor (beta chain) was seen ten or more times. This record belongs to a study of T-cell reconstitution after alpha-beta-depleted transplantation in children. Unique molecular identifiers were incorporated during preparation of the TCRbeta library. TCRdb recomputed calls from the PCR reads with MiXCR, one row per CDR3 protein. The sample yields about 22,000 distinct CDR3 sequences, 11% seen once. The source material was PBMCs from the stem cell graft donor, sampled from the stem cell graft. The TCR originated in a human donor who donated a stem cell graft to a child with chronic granulomatous disease.

CDR3 DNA sequence: TGTGCCAGCAGTTATCACGGGCGGGCTTTCTTT. Translating it yields CASSYHGRAFF. The chain links TRBV6-2 or TRBV6-3 to TRBJ1-1; no definite D call. V was clipped by 3 bases and J by 11 bases, with 10 bases between them. In germline, CDR1 is MNHEY, CDR2 SVGEGT. This CDR3 has 11 residues.